These 22 T cell receptor beta chains came from one sample sequenced in a study of blood T cells in healthy people across ages. For the second PCR, which ran for roughly 7 to 11 cycles, a sample-barcoded 5' primer and a J-beta primer mix were used. Each CDR3 protein gets one entry after TCRdb re-called the 5' RACE reads with MiXCR. There are 600,000 to 900,000 distinct CDR3 sequences in the sample; roughly 26% occur only once, and less than 3.5% lies in the top ten. Separately, the same data were catalogued under a study of T cells of mothers and their children.

What was sequenced was blood. Every receptor here comes from a boy between 10 and 17 years old in good health.

This clonotype has a handful of counts. The rearrangement joins TRBV12-3 or TRBV12-4 to TRBJ1-5; weak D call: TRBD1 (6 bases). The CDR3 runs 13 residues. With 5 bases removed from V and 7 bases from J, the gap between germline ends came to 12 bases. The CDR3 region has the DNA TGTGCCAGCAGTCCTCAGGGGCAACAGCCCCAGCATTTT. This translates into CASSPQGQQPQHF.

This chain connects TRBV5-1 to TRBJ2-5, with D hard to call. Germline values: CDR1 SGHRS, CDR2 YFSETQ. V was clipped by 2 bases and J by 5 bases, with 10 bases between them. The CDR3 runs to 13 residues. The CDR3 protein is CASSFQSLETQYF. As DNA, the CDR3 is TGCGCCAGCAGCTTCCAGTCTCTGGAGACCCAGTACTTC.

In this sample, this clonotype turned up a few times. DNA for the CDR3: TGTGCCAGCAGTGGGCAGGGGTACGATGAGCAGTTCTTC. This gives the protein CASSGQGYDEQFF. J is TRBJ2-1 and V is TRBV6-2 or TRBV6-3, with a weak D call TRBD1 (6 bases). The V gene lost 5 bases and the J gene lost 8 bases, with 13 bases spanning the gap. The CDR3 contains 13 residues. Germline V CDR1 and CDR2: MNHEY, SVGEGT.

This clonotype has a handful of counts. V and J are TRBV10-3 and TRBJ2-7, with a weak D call TRBD2 (5 bases). V shed 7 bases and J shed 3 bases, with 13 bases lying between them. Looked up from germline, CDR1 is ENHRY and CDR2 is SYGVKD. The length of the CDR3 is 13 residues. The CDR3 here is CAITPREDYEQYF. For the CDR3, the DNA is TGTGCCATCACGCCGAGGGAAGACTACGAGCAGTACTTC.

This clonotype was seen a handful of times. The chain recombines TRBV10-3 with TRBJ2-1; the D gene is possibly TRBD2 (7 bases). Germline CDR1 reads ENHRY; CDR2 reads SYGVKD. V lost 7 bases, J lost 3 bases, and 16 bases lay in between. The CDR3 consists of 15 residues. CDR3: CAITARGALYNEQFF. The DNA for the CDR3 is TGTGCCATCACCGCCCGGGGGGCCCTCTACAATGAGCAGTTCTTC.

The chain carries TRBV6-2 or TRBV6-3 and TRBJ2-2; D gene unclear. The ends were cut back, 5 bases at V and 6 bases at J, with 10 bases in the middle. This CDR3 spans 13 amino acids. CDR1 is MNHEY and CDR2 is SVGEGT in the germline V gene. Here the CDR3 reads CASSLLGPGELFF. The CDR3 nucleotides read TGTGCCAGCAGTCTCCTAGGTCCCGGGGAGCTGTTTTTT.

The sample holds a few counts of this clonotype. CDR3 amino acids: CAAAGTRSSTDTQYF. The CDR3 DNA reads as TGTGCCGCCGCCGGGACCCGGTCTAGCACAGATACGCAGTATTTT. The V and J genes are TRBV6-6 and TRBJ2-3; either TRBD1 or TRBD2 may supply D (5 bases each). The length of the CDR3 is 15 residues. V lost 11 bases to trimming and J lost 0 bases, with 18 bases between them. Germline V gene data show CDR1 as MNHNY and CDR2 as SVGAGI (reference sequence).

This clonotype was seen a handful of times. This chain connects TRBV7-2 to TRBJ2-3; 9 bases agree with TRBD1. The CDR3 runs 15 residues. With 5 bases clipped from V and 6 bases from J, the junction kept 9 bases outside the gene matches. CDR1 is SGHTA, CDR2 FQGNSA, per germline. The CDR3 reads CASSPTGGSGDTQYF. CDR3 coding DNA: TGTGCCAGCAGCCCTACAGGGGGCTCAGGCGATACGCAGTATTTT.

This clonotype was seen a handful of times. The chain is built from TRBV28 and TRBJ2-1; D is uncertain. Germline V gene sequence: CDR1 MDHEN, CDR2 SYDVKM. This CDR3 has 15 residues. V lost 3 bases, J lost 0 bases, and 9 bases lay in between. CDR3: CASSFYGYSYNEQFF. The CDR3 DNA reads TGTGCCAGCAGTTTTTATGGGTACTCCTACAATGAGCAGTTCTTC. The whole variable domain, filled in from reference TRBV28 and TRBJ2-1, reads DVKVTQSSRYLVKRTGEKVFLECVQDMDHENMFWYRQDPGLGLRLIYFSYDVKMKEKGDIPEGYSVSREKKERFSLILESASTNQTSMYLCASSFYGYSYNEQFFGPGTRLTVL.

In this sample, this clonotype turned up a few times. This rearrangement joins TRBV2 to TRBJ2-1; TRBD2 aligns across 8 bases. In germline, CDR1 is SNHLY, CDR2 FYNNEI. The CDR3 spans 15 residues. V dropped 7 bases and J dropped 7; count of bases not matched to a gene: 12. CDR3 loop: CASIRGGTRGNEQFF. The DNA for the CDR3 is TGTGCCAGCATACGAGGCGGGACTAGGGGGAATGAGCAGTTCTTC.

Comment on this clonotype: A read error is likely, as this CDR3 ends without the conserved phenylalanine or tryptophan. The V call is TRBV15, the J call TRBJ2-1, with D unclear. This CDR3 has 19 residues. Trimming took 0 bases from V and 0 from J, leaving 18 bases between them. The V gene's germline CDR1 is LNHNV and CDR2 YYDKDF (reference sequence). The CDR3 loop reads CATSRETHPFQSSYNEQFV. CDR3 in DNA: TGTGCCACCAGCAGAGAGACGCACCCGTTTCAGAGCTCCTACAATGAGCAGTTCGTC.

There are a few counts of this clonotype. The genes are TRBV4-2 and TRBJ1-4; 9 bases are shared with TRBD1. The CDR3 spans 14 residues. V shed 7 bases and J 12 bases; nucleotides not matched to a gene: 12. Germline CDR1 LGHNA, CDR2 YNFKEQ. CDR3 region: CASTPLDRGAELFF. The CDR3 nucleotides read TGTGCCAGCACCCCTCTTGACAGGGGGGCAGAACTGTTTTTT.

V is TRBV27 and J is TRBJ2-1, with D possibly being TRBD2 (6 bases). The CDR3 covers 11 residues. V lost 5 bases, J lost 14 bases, and 13 bases lay in between. Per the germline V gene, CDR1 is MNHEY and CDR2 is SMNVEV (reference sequence). CDR3 residues: CASSITAGEFF. DNA for the CDR3: TGTGCCAGCAGTATCACAGCGGGCGAGTTCTTC.

This clonotype was counted a few times. This chain links TRBV18 with TRBJ1-2; TRBD1 might be the D (5 bases). Trimming left V 1 base short and J 0 bases short, with 12 bases between. CDR1 and CDR2 from the germline V gene are KGHSH and LQKENI. The CDR3 runs 16 residues. The CDR3 DNA reads TGTGCCAGCTCACCACTTGGATCAGGGACTAACTATGGCTACACCTTC. Its translation is CASSPLGSGTNYGYTF.

This clonotype has a handful of counts. The chain recombines TRBV2 with TRBJ1-4; no clear D. The V and J ends lost 7 bases and 6 bases respectively, with 9 bases between them. Germline V gives CDR1 SNHLY, CDR2 FYNNEI. This CDR3 region has 12 residues. The CDR3 coding sequence is TGTGCCAGCACGGACGAAGATGAAAAACTGTTTTTT. This translates into CASTDEDEKLFF.

The sample holds a few counts of this clonotype. The chain carries TRBV12-3 or TRBV12-4 and TRBJ2-5, with 14 positions matching TRBD2. The J segment lost 5 bases and the V segment lost 4 bases, leaving 9 bases of the junction unmatched. The CDR3 contains 17 residues. DNA of the CDR3: TGTGCCAGCAGTTACTGGACTAGCGGGGGGTTAGGGGAGACCCAGTACTTC. This translates into CASSYWTSGGLGETQYF.

The V call is TRBV7-3, the J call TRBJ2-5; D gene ambiguous. CDR1 is SGHTA, CDR2 FQGTGA, per germline. This CDR3 has 13 residues. V was clipped by 1 base and J by 4 bases, with 7 bases between them. The CDR3 loop is CASSLRNAETQYF. The CDR3 DNA follows: TGTGCCAGCAGCTTAAGGAATGCAGAGACCCAGTACTTC.

The gene calls are TRBV7-9 and TRBJ1-4; 7 bases agree with TRBD1. CDR1 is SEHNR, CDR2 FQNEAQ, per germline (reference sequence). J was trimmed by 6 bases and V by 5 bases; bases with no gene match: 6. The CDR3 covers 14 residues. CDR3 nucleotides: TGTGCCAGCAGCCGGGGACAGACGCATGAAAAACTGTTTTTT. It encodes CASSRGQTHEKLFF.

The chain links TRBV14 to TRBJ2-4; 7 bases agree with TRBD1. This CDR3 is 15 amino acids long. CDR1 is SGHDN and CDR2 is FVKESK in the germline V gene. The V gene end was trimmed by 0 bases and the J gene end by 1 base; junction bases not matched to a gene: 0. CDR3 amino acids: CASSQEQGAKNIQYF. The CDR3 DNA sequence: TGTGCCAGCAGCCAAGAACAGGGGGCCAAAAACATTCAGTACTTC.

The J gene is TRBJ2-5, the V gene TRBV24-1, with TRBD2 matching over 7 bases. Germline CDR1 reads KGHDR; CDR2 reads SFDVKD. V lost 5 bases to trimming and J lost 0 bases; unmatched junction nucleotides: 8. The CDR3 is made up of 16 amino acids. CDR3 sequence: CATSGPGLRDQETQYF. The CDR3, as DNA: TGTGCCACCAGTGGTCCGGGACTAAGGGACCAAGAGACCCAGTACTTC.

This clonotype was detected only a few times. A read error may produce the germline difference seen at one junction end. V and J are TRBV12-3 or TRBV12-4 and TRBJ2-4, with 9 positions matching TRBD2. The CDR3 sequence is 12 residues long. The CDR3 DNA reads TGTGCCAGCAGCTATGCGGGGGGGAAGACCGACTTC. Encoded protein: CASSYAGGKTDF.

The CDR3, as DNA: TGCAGTGCTAAACTCGGGGGGGGCCGTCCTGAGCAGTTCTTC. Protein sequence: CSAKLGGGRPEQFF. The chain carries TRBV20-1 and TRBJ2-1; 8 nucleotides match TRBD2. The CDR3 contains 14 residues. The junction had 11 bases not matched to a gene; V was cut back by 4 bases and J by 9 bases. Looked up from germline, CDR1 is DFQATT and CDR2 is SNEGSKA (reference sequence).